The subject of this entry is one T cell receptor beta chain. As yet, its antigen is unknown. It was with a sample-barcoded 5' primer and a J-beta primer mix that a second PCR of roughly 6 to 12 cycles was run. TCRdb analysed the 5' RACE reads with MiXCR anew, one entry per CDR3 protein. The repertoire consists of about a million distinct CDR3 sequences, with around two fifths occurring once and the leading ten covering about 12%. Germline CDR1 reads SEHNR; CDR2 reads FQNEAQ (reference sequence). V was clipped by 3 bases and J by 6 bases; unmatched bases: 9. CDR3 size: 15 residues. The sample is drawn from a study of blood T cells in healthy people across ages. Study-wide points: Researchers said unsorted PBMCs prevented a conclusive naive versus antigen-experienced comparison.

The sample taken for sequencing was blood. This TCR was recovered from a man aged 18 to 30 in good health. This chain connects TRBV7-9 to TRBJ2-3, with 7 bases identical to TRBD1. The CDR3 DNA reads TGTGCCAGCAGCTTCTCGACAGGGTACCTCGATACGCAGTATTTT. Translation gives CASSFSTGYLDTQYF. Together with reference TRBV7-9 and TRBJ2-3, the CDR3 gives the full variable domain: DTGVSQNPRHKITKRGQNVTFRCDPISEHNRLYWYRQTLGQGPEFLTYFQNEAQLEKSRLLSDRFSAERPKGSFSTLEIQRTEQGDSAMYLCASSFSTGYLDTQYFGPGTRLTVL.